This T cell receptor (beta chain) appears in the sequencing data of a study of a mutant IDH1 vaccine in newly diagnosed glioma. Broader study findings: A vaccine-induced immune response developed in about 93% of the patients.

TCRdb's copy holds only in-frame clones and misses some; the assay was immunoSEQ multiplex PCR. The sample lists around 60,000 clones; about 81% were seen once. Time point meaning: week 11, during vaccination. It was 300 ug of mutant IDH1 20-mer peptide that made up each vaccine dose, given with topical imiquimod. Donors had new WHO grade 3 or 4 IDH1-mutant, ATRX-lost astrocytomas. As concerns this clone: Its specificity is unknown.

The sequence came from a woman aged 45-60 years with glioma. The specimen was PBMCs, collected from a glioma patient whose treatment included an IDH1 peptide vaccine.

The chain's CDR3 is CASSEGQGTNEKLFF. The CDR3 DNA sequence: TGTGCCAGCAGTGAGGGACAGGGAACTAATGAAAAACTGTTTTTT. The chain carries TRBV6-1 and TRBJ1-4, with 9 bases fitting TRBD1. V was pared by 3 bases and J by 1 base, with 0 bases of the junction left unmatched. The CDR3 runs to 15 residues. The germline gives CDR1 MNHNS, CDR2 SASEGT.